Listed below are T cell receptor beta chains from one sample, sequenced in a study of CD8 T cells in ankylosing spondylitis. TCRdb reprocessed the 5' RACE reads with MiXCR, giving one entry per CDR3 protein. This table holds under 250,000 distinct CDR3 sequences, roughly 10% found once. Sequencing used blood, either unsorted or a sorted T cell fraction (not recorded which). The receptors come from a male donor with ankylosing spondylitis or in good health (not recorded which). Each CDR3 is given with its conserved first and last residue. A D gene is named only where the DNA matches it firmly. A clone size is listed for some rows: how often the clone was seen (once, few, many), or a class if it is expanded.

CDR3aa | CDR3nt | abundance | j_gene | d_gene | v_gene
CATSRVRVDEQFF | TGTGCCACCAGCAGAGTACGGGTGGATGAGCAGTTCTTC | many | TRBJ2-1 | NA | TRBV15
CASSQQGGNTDTQYF | TGTGCCAGCAGTCAACAGGGGGGGAACACAGATACGCAGTATTTT | few | TRBJ2-3 | NA | TRBV2
CASSQVRRADEQFF | TGTGCCAGCAGCCAAGTTCGGCGGGCTGATGAGCAGTTCTTC | many | TRBJ2-1 | NA | TRBV3-1
CASSLRRTGAGANVLTF | TGTGCCAGCAGCTTGAGGCGGACTGGGGCTGGGGCCAACGTCCTGACTTTC | NA | TRBJ2-6 | NA | TRBV7-2
CASSLQGITDTQYF | TGTGCCAGCAGCCTACAGGGGATTACAGATACGCAGTATTTT | NA | TRBJ2-3 | TRBD1 | TRBV12-3/TRBV12-4
CASSEGGTVETQYF | TGTGCCAGCAGTGAAGGGGGGACAGTGGAGACCCAGTACTTC | many | TRBJ2-5 | TRBD1 | TRBV6-1
CASTTGVDYEQYF | TGTGCCAGTACGACAGGGGTGGACTACGAGCAGTACTTC | NA | TRBJ2-7 | TRBD1 | TRBV10-3
CASSWLTLSTESSYNEQFF | TGTGCCAGCAGCTGGCTGACCCTCTCGACTGAGAGCTCCTACAATGAGCAGTTCTTC | NA | TRBJ2-1 | NA | TRBV3-1
CASSLWRQNSPLHF | TGCGCCAGCAGCTTGTGGAGGCAGAATTCACCCCTCCACTTT | many | TRBJ1-6 | NA | TRBV5-1
CASSFGSRTQYF | TGTGCCAGCAGCTTCGGGTCGCGGACCCAGTACTTC | many | TRBJ2-5 | NA | TRBV5-5
CASSQEGQVLAEAFF | TGCGCCAGCAGCCAAGAGGGACAGGTTCTTGCTGAAGCTTTCTTT | NA | TRBJ1-1 | TRBD1 | TRBV4-1
CASSFGGFEQYF | TGCGCCAGCAGCTTCGGGGGTTTCGAGCAGTACTTC | many | TRBJ2-7 | NA | TRBV5-1
CASSSLYGGPHQLGEQFF | TGTGCCAGCAGCTCCCTCTACGGTGGGCCGCACCAATTAGGGGAGCAGTTCTTC | NA | TRBJ2-1 | NA | TRBV11-1
CASSGGTGDTEAFF | TGCGCCAGCAGCGGCGGGACAGGGGACACTGAAGCTTTCTTT | many | TRBJ1-1 | TRBD1 | TRBV5-1
CSATPGERNEKLFF | TGCAGTGCTACGCCCGGGGAAAGGAATGAAAAACTGTTTTTT | many | TRBJ1-4 | NA | TRBV20-1
CASSVGTGVNNEQFF | TGTGCCAGCAGCGTCGGGACAGGGGTAAACAATGAGCAGTTCTTC | NA | TRBJ2-1 | TRBD1 | TRBV7-6
CSVEISGGTDTQYF | TGCAGCGTTGAGATTAGCGGCGGCACAGATACGCAGTATTTT | NA | TRBJ2-3 | NA | TRBV29-1
CASSWGRTDSTDTQYF | TGTGCCAGCAGTTGGGGGAGGACAGATAGCACAGATACGCAGTATTTT | many | TRBJ2-3 | NA | TRBV28
CASSLGREDNTGELFF | TGTGCCAGCAGCTTAGGGCGGGAGGACAACACCGGGGAGCTGTTTTTT | NA | TRBJ2-2 | TRBD2 | TRBV11-2
CASSPSHSTDTQYF | TGTGCCAGCAGCCCCAGTCACAGCACAGATACGCAGTATTTT | many | TRBJ2-3 | NA | TRBV7-3
CAISGSATEYEQYF | TGTGCCATCAGTGGTTCTGCGACAGAGTACGAGCAGTACTTC | few | TRBJ2-7 | NA | TRBV10-3
CASLPRRRGQDGYTF | TGTGCCAGCCTTCCTCGCCGGAGGGGGCAAGATGGCTACACCTTC | many | TRBJ1-2 | TRBD1 | TRBV6-1
CASSPRPLRGQGTEAFF | TGTGCCAGCAGCCCACGCCCGCTTCGAGGACAGGGTACTGAAGCTTTCTTT | NA | TRBJ1-1 | TRBD1 | TRBV7-9
CASSPGDGSTYEQYF | TGTGCCAGCAGTCCCGGGGACGGCAGTACCTACGAGCAGTACTTC | many | TRBJ2-7 | NA | TRBV27
CASSEDTRGYTF | TGTGCCAGCAGCGAAGATACCCGGGGCTACACCTTC | many | TRBJ1-2 | NA | TRBV3-1
CSARGVLYQPQHF | TGCAGTGCTAGAGGCGTGCTCTATCAGCCCCAGCATTTT | NA | TRBJ1-5 | NA | TRBV20-1
CASSPGDVSNEQFF | TGTGCCAGTAGTCCTGGGGATGTAAGCAATGAGCAGTTCTTC | NA | TRBJ2-1 | NA | TRBV19
CASTPPPGLVFVGETQYF | TGTGCCAGCACCCCACCCCCGGGACTAGTTTTCGTGGGAGAGACCCAGTACTTC | many | TRBJ2-5 | TRBD2 | TRBV4-2
CASRFTGTSGREQFF | TGTGCCAGCAGATTTACCGGGACTAGCGGGAGGGAGCAGTTCTTC | few | TRBJ2-1 | TRBD2 | TRBV7-2
CASSLSGGKVGTEAFF | TGTGCCAGCAGCTTATCCGGAGGGAAGGTTGGCACTGAAGCTTTCTTT | few | TRBJ1-1 | NA | TRBV7-6
CASFYGRTEAFF | TGTGCCAGCTTTTACGGGCGCACTGAAGCTTTCTTT | many | TRBJ1-1 | NA | TRBV12-3/TRBV12-4
CSVEDGNEQYF | TGCAGCGTTGAAGACGGCAACGAGCAGTACTTC | many | TRBJ2-7 | NA | TRBV29-1
CASRPASSSYEQYF | TGTGCCAGCAGGCCGGCGTCGAGCTCCTACGAGCAGTACTTC | many | TRBJ2-7 | NA | TRBV12-3/TRBV12-4
CSGNGQGGQETQYF | TGCAGTGGGAACGGACAGGGAGGACAAGAGACCCAGTACTTC | many | TRBJ2-5 | TRBD1 | TRBV20-1
CASSLGMGQFF | TGTGCCAGCAGTTTAGGGATGGGGCAGTTCTTC | many | TRBJ2-1 | NA | TRBV12-3/TRBV12-4
CASSLDGLDNEQFF | TGTGCCAGCAGCTTAGATGGCTTGGACAATGAGCAGTTCTTC | many | TRBJ2-1 | NA | TRBV11-2
CATSDFWDEQFF | TGTGCCACCAGTGACTTCTGGGATGAGCAGTTCTTC | many | TRBJ2-1 | NA | TRBV24-1
CSAERGNTEAFF | TGCAGTGCGGAGAGGGGGAACACTGAAGCTTTCTTT | many | TRBJ1-1 | NA | TRBV20-1
CASREGLHTDTQYF | TGTGCCAGCAGGGAGGGACTCCACACAGATACGCAGTATTTT | many | TRBJ2-3 | NA | TRBV7-2
CASSLRPSSYNSPLHF | TGTGCCAGCAGTCTCCGACCGAGCTCCTATAATTCACCCCTCCACTTT | NA | TRBJ1-6 | NA | TRBV6-1
CASSHIAGVTGELFF | TGTGCCAGCAGCCATATAGCGGGGGTAACCGGGGAGCTGTTTTTT | many | TRBJ2-2 | TRBD2 | TRBV3-1
CASSYLGETQYF | TGTGCCAGCAGCTATCTAGGGGAGACCCAGTACTTC | few | TRBJ2-5 | NA | TRBV2
CASSHIRGANYGYTF | TGCGCCAGCAGCCACATCCGAGGCGCTAACTATGGCTACACCTTC | many | TRBJ1-2 | NA | TRBV4-1
CASSEALLARETQYF | TGTGCCAGCAGTGAAGCGCTTCTAGCCAGGGAGACCCAGTACTTC | NA | TRBJ2-5 | NA | TRBV2
CASSLGQGVNYEQYF | TGCGCCAGCAGCTTGGGACAGGGAGTCAACTACGAGCAGTACTTC | few | TRBJ2-7 | TRBD1 | TRBV5-1
CATSSASGYDEKLFF | TGTGCCACCAGTTCCGCCAGTGGATACGATGAAAAACTGTTTTTT | many | TRBJ1-4 | NA | TRBV24-1